Shown below are 11 T cell receptor beta chains from a single sample sequenced in a study of T-cell reconstitution after alpha-beta-depleted transplantation in children. Preparation of the TCRbeta library involved a method that used unique molecular identifiers. TCRdb re-called the PCR reads with MiXCR, one entry per CDR3 protein. The sample contains 700,000 to 950,000 distinct CDR3 sequences, around 15% of which appear only once. This specimen consisted of PBMCs, mostly from graft donor cells, obtained 360 days after TCRalphabeta/CD19-depleted stem cell transplant. All receptors come from a male patient younger than 18 who had a stem cell transplant for acute lymphoblastic leukemia, so the T cells may come from the graft donor.

The chain is built from TRBV29-1 and TRBJ2-7; possibly TRBD2 for D (5 bases). There are 12 residues in the CDR3. The V end was cut by 4 bases, the J end by 5 bases, with 12 bases between. Germline CDR1 is SQVTM and CDR2 is ANQGSEA. CDR3 sequence (DNA): TGCAGCGTTGGTGGGAGAGGCAACGAGCAGTACTTC. This gives the protein CSVGGRGNEQYF.

The CDR3 here is CASSLMQGSTEAFF. The CDR3, as DNA: TGTGCCAGCAGCTTAATGCAGGGTAGCACTGAAGCTTTCTTT. The chain couples TRBV7-3 to TRBJ1-1, with a possible D match to TRBD1 (5 bases). The CDR3 is 14 residues long. The V end was cut by 1 base, the J end by 4 bases, with 10 bases between. Germline assignment: CDR1 SGHTA and CDR2 FQGTGA.

The chain recombines TRBV6-1 with TRBJ1-2, with D possibly TRBD1 on 5 matching bases. Germline V lookup: CDR1 MNHNS, CDR2 SASEGT. CDR3 length: 15 residues. V lost 6 bases, J lost 0 bases, and 14 bases lay in between. The CDR3 reads CASRSGRASNYGYTF. The CDR3 region has the DNA TGTGCCAGCAGGTCAGGGAGGGCCTCTAACTATGGCTACACCTTC.

This clonotype was found a few times. The rearrangement links TRBV5-5 to TRBJ1-2, with 12 bases aligning to TRBD1. V lost 4 bases, J lost 8 bases, and 9 bases stayed unmatched. The CDR3 extends over 15 amino acids. The germline gives CDR1 SGHKS, CDR2 YYEKEE (reference sequence). CDR3 DNA: TGTGCCAGCAGCAGTCCCGGGACAGGGGGCCGGGGCTACACCTTC. Translation gives CASSSPGTGGRGYTF. The whole variable domain, remainder taken from reference TRBV5-5 and TRBJ1-2, is DAGVTQSPTHLIKTRGQQVTLRCSPISGHKSVSWYQQVLGQGPQFIFQYYEKEERGRGNFPDRFSARQFPNYSSELNVNALLLGDSALYLCASSSPGTGGRGYTFGSGTRLTVV.

The chain combines TRBV4-1 with TRBJ1-2; 12 nucleotides align to TRBD1. This CDR3 spans 14 amino acids. Germline V gene data show CDR1 as MGHRA and CDR2 as YSYEKL. V lost 4 bases and J lost 8; bases outside the gene matches: 5. CDR3 in amino acids: CASSPRDRGRGYTF. CDR3 nucleotides: TGCGCCAGCAGCCCCCGGGACAGGGGGCGAGGCTACACCTTC.

CDR3 DNA sequence: TGTGCCAGCAGCCGCCGGACAGGGGCGAAGAGAGAGACCCAGTACTTC. This codes for CASSRRTGAKRETQYF. The chain joins TRBV14 to TRBJ2-5; 9 bases fit TRBD1. J gave up 4 bases and V 4 bases, and 10 bases lay outside the gene matches. This CDR3 has 16 amino acids. Germline CDR1 is SGHDN and CDR2 is FVKESK. The full variable domain, in which reference TRBV14 and TRBJ2-5 provide the parts outside the CDR3, is EAGVTQFPSHSVIEKGQTVTLRCDPISGHDNLYWYRRVMGKEIKFLLHFVKESKQDESGMPNNRFLAERTGGTYSTLKVQPAELEDSGVYFCASSRRTGAKRETQYFGPGTRLLVL.

CDR3 bases: TGTGCCAGCTCACTACGACTAGCGGGAGGCGTTTCGTCCCAGTACTTC. Protein: CASSLRLAGGVSSQYF. The V call is TRBV18, the J call TRBJ2-5; 13 nucleotides agree with TRBD2. The CDR3 runs to 16 residues. The J segment lost 9 bases and the V segment lost 4 bases, leaving 11 bases of the junction unmatched. Germline CDR1 KGHSH, CDR2 LQKENI.

This clonotype was seen more than once but under ten times. This chain connects TRBV9 to TRBJ2-5; TRBD2 agrees at 11 bases. Germline V lookup: CDR1 SGDLS, CDR2 YYNGEE. The CDR3 is 15 residues long. V shed 3 bases, J shed 3 bases, and the junction held 4 bases outside the gene matches. The CDR3 loop reads CASSGSGRAKETQYF. The CDR3 coding sequence is TGTGCCAGCAGCGGTAGCGGGAGGGCCAAAGAGACCCAGTACTTC.

The rearrangement joins TRBV6-1 to TRBJ2-1, with 9 bases lining up with TRBD1. CDR3 length equals 14 residues. The ends lost 10 bases at V and 0 bases at J; junction bases unmatched: 4. The germline gives CDR1 MNHNS, CDR2 SASEGT. The CDR3 DNA follows: TGTGCCACCGGGACAGGGAGCTCCTACAATGAGCAGTTCTTC. Protein sequence: CATGTGSSYNEQFF.

This clonotype appeared many times. The chain joins TRBV4-1 to TRBJ2-1; D is tentatively TRBD1 or TRBD2 (5 bases each). The CDR3 runs to 12 residues. The V end was cut by 8 bases, the J end by 7 bases, with 12 bases between. Germline V CDR1 and CDR2: MGHRA, YSYEKL. CDR3 region: CASGLEGNEQFF. In DNA, the CDR3 is TGCGCCAGCGGCCTTGAGGGGAATGAGCAGTTCTTC.

This clonotype was counted only a few times. The chain is built from TRBV11-2 and TRBJ2-7, with 9 bases matching TRBD2. Germline-derived CDR1 and CDR2 are SGHAT and FQNNGV. This CDR3 contains 14 residues. The V and J ends lost 6 bases and 4 bases, in that order; junction bases with no gene match: 7. The CDR3 region has the DNA TGTGCCAGCAGTTCGACTAGCGGTATATACGAGCAGTACTTC. Amino acid sequence: CASSSTSGIYEQYF.